The 24 T cell receptor beta chains presented below share a single source sample, sequenced in a study of breast tumors, draining lymph nodes, adjacent tissues. TCRdb fed the multiplex PCR reads into MiXCR, producing one record per CDR3 protein. Found here are 150,000 to 200,000 distinct CDR3 sequences, around a third of them singletons; the top ten hold around 4.4%. Breast cancer patients provided tissue from their axillary draining lymph nodes. Sequencing was done on a sample of axillary lymph node tissue. These receptors were collected from a female donor with breast cancer. Some clones in this sample may be carry-over from other donors' samples.

J is TRBJ2-1 and V is TRBV15, with D tentatively TRBD2 (5 bases). V gave up 3 bases and J gave up 12 bases, with 21 bases separating them. The CDR3 covers 15 residues. The germline V gene encodes CDR1 LNHNV and CDR2 YYDKDF (reference sequence). The CDR3: CATSSFGEGLGWQFF. The DNA for the CDR3 is TGTGCCACCAGCAGTTTCGGTGAGGGCCTGGGATGGCAGTTCTTC.

This clonotype was observed many times. The genes are TRBV5-6 and TRBJ2-1; 10 nucleotides match TRBD2. The CDR3 runs to 14 residues. V was pared by 0 bases and J by 9 bases, with 3 bases of the junction left unmatched. Germline loops: CDR1 SGHDT, CDR2 YYEEEE. The CDR3 DNA sequence: TGTGCCAGCAGCTTGGTACTAGCGGGGTTTGAGCAGTTCTTC. This codes for CASSLVLAGFEQFF.

The chain combines TRBV28 with TRBJ2-7; 8 bases are a match to TRBD2. V shed 8 bases, J shed 1 base, and the junction held 7 bases outside the gene matches. Germline assignment: CDR1 MDHEN and CDR2 SYDVKM. The CDR3 has 14 amino acids. The CDR3 nucleotides are TGTGCCAGCGGCGGGGGGAGGCTTTCCTACGAGCAGTACTTC. Its translation is CASGGGRLSYEQYF.

Ten or more counts support this clonotype. An end of the junction differs from the germline gene, which may be a read error. The gene calls are TRBV7-8 and TRBJ2-1, with 16 positions matching TRBD2. Per germline, CDR1 SGHVS and CDR2 FQNEAQ. This CDR3 comprises 18 residues. This CDR3 is CVSSLGGTSGRGVNEQFF. In DNA form, the CDR3 reads TGTGTCAGCAGCTTAGGGGGGACTAGCGGGAGGGGGGTAAATGAGCAGTTCTTC.

The chain is built from TRBV20-1 and TRBJ2-3; D tentatively reads TRBD1 or TRBD2 (6 bases each). The CDR3 length is 20 residues. V lost 3 bases and J lost 6, with 34 bases in between. The germline CDR1 and CDR2 sequences are DFQATT and SNEGSKA (reference sequence). The CDR3 sequence is CSARGHPGDTGTMGLDTQYF. CDR3 nucleotide sequence: TGCAGTGCTAGGGGCCATCCGGGGGACACAGGGACCATGGGACTGGATACGCAGTATTTT.

In this sample, this clonotype turned up a few times. This chain connects TRBV18 to TRBJ2-5, with 7 positions matching TRBD1. The CDR3 contains 16 residues. Unmatched junction bases numbered 12, after V lost 6 bases and J lost 2 bases. CDR1 KGHSH and CDR2 LQKENI come from the germline V gene. The CDR3 DNA is TGTGCCAGCTCCCCCAGACCTTGGGACAGTCAAGAGACCCAGTACTTC. Residues: CASSPRPWDSQETQYF.

In its sample, this clonotype was seen once. Because it lacks the conserved phenylalanine or tryptophan at the end, this CDR3 is likely a read error. Because the CDR3's place on the DNA is in doubt, the DNA is left out and the CDR3 is given as listed by TCRdb. The J gene is TRBJ2-3, the V gene TRBV28. The CDR3 is 10 amino acids in total, end residues counted. Germline V gene lookup returns CDR1 MDHEN and CDR2 SYDVKM. CDR3 amino acids: CASSLWGWRG.

This clonotype was seen repeatedly, ten times or more. Being one base from a much bigger clone, this may be a read error. This sequence joins TRBV7-9 and TRBJ1-6; no definite D call. CDR3 length equals 14 residues. Germline CDR1 SEHNR, CDR2 FQNEAQ (reference sequence). With 10 bases removed from V and 6 bases from J, the gap between germline ends came to 16 bases. Here the CDR3 reads CAIGTVGRNSPLHF. The CDR3 DNA follows: TGTGCCATCGGTACAGTGGGCCGTAATTCACCCCTCCACTTT.

This clonotype has ten or more counts. The chain recombines TRBV14 with TRBJ2-3, with a possible D match to TRBD2 (5 bases). CDR1 and CDR2 from the germline V gene are SGHDN and FVKESK. This CDR3 has 13 residues. V dropped 1 base and J dropped 7 bases, with 9 bases sitting between them. The CDR3 region has the DNA TGTGCCAGCAGCCAAGGGGCCGGGAATACGCAGTATTTT. It is translated as CASSQGAGNTQYF.

V usage is TRBV7-9 and J usage is TRBJ1-4, with 8 bases identical to TRBD1. CDR3 size: 14 residues. Trimming at V came to 5 bases and at J to 8 bases, leaving 7 bases not matched to a gene. Germline-derived CDR1 and CDR2 are SEHNR and FQNEAQ (reference sequence). The CDR3 DNA sequence: TGTGCCAGCAGCCCGACAGGGGCAAGGGAAAAACTGTTTTTT. Residues: CASSPTGAREKLFF.

Concerning this clonotype itself: An end of the junction differs from the germline gene, which may be a read error. The gene calls are TRBV20-1 and TRBJ2-7; D ambiguous. CDR3 length: 14 amino acids. Germline lookup yields CDR1 DFQATT and CDR2 SNEGSKA (reference sequence). CDR3 protein: CSAQTLSSSSERYF. The CDR3, as DNA: TGCAGTGCCCAGACCCTTTCGAGCTCCTCCGAGCGGTACTTC.

The chain carries TRBV5-6 and TRBJ2-5, with 12 bases matching TRBD2. The CDR3 spans 19 residues. Germline CDR1 reads SGHDT; CDR2 reads YYEEEE. The J segment lost 5 bases and the V segment lost 2 bases, leaving 16 bases of the junction unmatched. CDR3 sequence (DNA): TGTGCCAGCAGCTTTGGGGGTCTAGCGGGGGGGCCCGGACTGGAGACCCAGTACTTC. This encodes CASSFGGLAGGPGLETQYF.

The V call is TRBV5-8, the J call TRBJ2-1; 7 positions agree with TRBD2. V was clipped by 6 bases and J by 2 bases; unmatched bases: 8. The CDR3 is made up of 15 amino acids. Germline V CDR1 and CDR2: SGHTS, YDEGEE. The CDR3 DNA reads as TGTGCCAGCACCACCGGGACTACCCCCTACAATGAGCAGTTCTTC. It encodes CASTTGTTPYNEQFF. Together with reference TRBV5-8 and TRBJ2-1, the CDR3 gives the full variable domain: EAGVTQSPTHLIKTRGQQATLRCSPISGHTSVYWYQQALGLGLQFLLWYDEGEERNRGNFPPRFSGRQFPNYSSELNVNALELEDSALYLCASTTGTTPYNEQFFGPGTRLTVL.

At least ten counts were recorded for this clonotype. The V and J genes are TRBV19 and TRBJ2-5; 7 bases fit TRBD1. Germline CDR1 LNHDA, CDR2 SQIVND (reference sequence). The CDR3 consists of 15 residues. V gave up 1 base and J gave up 1 base; unmatched junction bases: 3. This chain's CDR3 is CASSIGGTVQETQYF. CDR3 DNA sequence: TGTGCCAGTAGTATAGGGGGGACAGTCCAAGAGACCCAGTACTTC.

This clonotype was seen repeatedly, ten times or more. The chain uses TRBV7-8 and TRBJ2-1, with 8 bases fitting TRBD1. CDR1 is SGHVS and CDR2 is FQNEAQ in the germline V gene. There are 19 residues in the CDR3. V lost 2 bases, J lost 0 bases, and 12 bases stayed unmatched. CDR3 sequence: CASSLQGAWKPYSYNEQFF. The CDR3 DNA sequence: TGTGCCAGCAGCTTACAGGGGGCGTGGAAACCTTACTCCTACAATGAGCAGTTCTTC.

J is TRBJ1-4 and V is TRBV6-1, with D possibly being TRBD1 (5 bases). V lost 7 bases and J 6 bases, leaving 6 bases between the germline ends. CDR3 length equals 11 residues. Germline assignment: CDR1 MNHNS and CDR2 SASEGT. As DNA, the CDR3 is TGTGCCAGCATGGGGGATGAAAAACTGTTTTTT. It encodes CASMGDEKLFF.

This clonotype was seen once. This sequence joins TRBV11-2 and TRBJ2-5, with 8 bases that match TRBD2. The germline V gene has CDR1 SGHAT and CDR2 FQNNGV. V dropped 5 bases and J dropped 1; count of bases not matched to a gene: 9. CDR3 size: 16 residues. CDR3 nucleotide sequence: TGTGCCAGCAGCCCTGGACTAGCCCTAGCCCAAGAGACCCAGTACTTC. Protein: CASSPGLALAQETQYF. The full variable domain, its missing parts supplied by reference TRBV11-2 and TRBJ2-5, is EAGVAQSPRYKIIEKRQSVAFWCNPISGHATLYWYQQILGQGPKLLIQFQNNGVVDDSQLPKDRFSAERLKGVDSTLKIQPAKLEDSAVYLCASSPGLALAQETQYFGPGTRLLVL.

The chain recombines TRBV19 with TRBJ1-2; D possibly corresponds to TRBD1 (6 bases). Germline CDR1 and CDR2: LNHDA and SQIVND (reference sequence). V lost 9 bases to trimming and J lost 7 bases, with 24 bases between them. The CDR3 consists of 15 residues. DNA for the CDR3: TGTGCCAGCGGGGGGGCACCTCCGCCTTTAGGTGGCTACACCTTC. It codes for CASGGAPPPLGGYTF.

The genes are TRBV7-2 and TRBJ1-4, with a weak D call TRBD1 (5 bases). V was cut by 4 bases and J by 8 bases, with 11 bases left in between. This CDR3 comprises 13 residues. Germline V gives CDR1 SGHTA, CDR2 FQGNSA. The CDR3 loop is CASSWGLGEKLFF. The CDR3 DNA sequence: TGTGCCAGCAGCTGGGGACTCGGGGAAAAACTGTTTTTT.

About this clonotype itself: Since a much larger clone is just one base distant, this may be a read error. V usage is TRBV6-1 and J usage is TRBJ2-7, with D possibly TRBD2 on 6 matching bases. Trimming removed 5 bases from V and 3 bases from J, with 11 bases in between. The CDR3 runs 13 residues. The germline gives CDR1 MNHNS, CDR2 SASEGT. The chain's CDR3 is CASSQREVYEQYF. The CDR3 nucleotides are TGTGCCAGCAGTCAAAGGGAGGTCTACGAGCAGTACTTC.

Points on this clonotype: This sequence may be a read error, since a much larger clone differs from it by one base. No conserved phenylalanine or tryptophan is present at the end of the CDR3, so a read error is the likely explanation. V usage is TRBV9 and J usage is TRBJ2-3, with a tentative D call TRBD1 (6 bases). Trimming took 3 bases from V and 1 from J, leaving 6 bases between them. The CDR3 is 13 residues long. CDR1 and CDR2 (germline): SGDLS, YYNGEE. This CDR3 is CASSEGGTDTQYS. The DNA of the CDR3 is TGTGCCAGCAGCGAGGGGGGCACAGATACGCAGTATTCT.

The rearrangement uses TRBV20-1 and TRBJ1-3; D remains unclear. Deletions cut 0 bases from V and 1 base from J, with 1 base between. This CDR3 is 12 amino acids long. Germline V gene data show CDR1 as DFQATT and CDR2 as SNEGSKA (reference sequence). CDR3 sequence (DNA): TGCAGTGCTAGAGATTCTGGAAACACCATATATTTT. Translated: CSARDSGNTIYF.

With regard to this clonotype: A much larger clone is a single base away; this may be a read error. The chain combines TRBV6-1 with TRBJ2-7, with D maybe TRBD2 (6 bases). Germline CDR1 MNHNS, CDR2 SASEGT. V was clipped by 5 bases and J by 2 bases, with 13 bases between them. The CDR3 totals 14 residues. Here the CDR3 reads CASSPGTVPYEQYF. The CDR3 DNA sequence: TGTGCCAGCAGTCCCGGGACTGTTCCCTACGAGCAGTACTTC.

This clonotype came up many times. CDR3 residues: CASGTSGRYEQFF. Here the CDR3 DNA reads TGTGCCAGCGGGACTAGCGGGAGGTATGAGCAGTTCTTC. The chain links TRBV11-2 to TRBJ2-1; 15 bases agree with TRBD2. CDR1 is SGHAT and CDR2 is FQNNGV in the germline V gene. This CDR3 comprises 13 residues. V was clipped by 8 bases and J by 8 bases; unmatched bases: 1.